A selection of T cell receptor beta chains follows, all from one sample in a study of neurological immune-mediated disorders. One entry per CDR3 protein results from TCRdb running MiXCR on the 5' RACE reads. This table holds 31,000 or so distinct CDR3 sequences, about 1.6% found once. The sequenced material came from PBMCs. These receptors all come from a woman in her twenties or thirties with multiple sclerosis. Each CDR3 is given with its conserved first and last residue. The D gene is left open where the match is weak. Where a row states a size, it is once, few, many or the class of an expanded clone; other rows omit it.

j_call v_call clone_size d_call cdr3_aa cdr3_nt
TRBJ1-1 TRBV5-3 many - CARDPGKAFF TGTGCCAGGGACCCGGGGAAAGCTTTCTTT
TRBJ2-1 TRBV7-2 many - CASSLAGIGIDEQFF TGTGCCAGCAGCTTAGCAGGGATTGGCATCGATGAGCAGTTCTTC
TRBJ2-1 TRBV5-1 many - CASSLAGRMTYNEQFF TGCGCCAGCAGCTTGGCGGGGCGCATGACCTACAATGAGCAGTTCTTC
TRBJ2-3 TRBV5-1 many TRBD2 CASSSREVAGTDTQYF TGCGCCAGCAGCTCCCGGGAGGTCGCAGGCACAGATACGCAGTATTTT
TRBJ1-1 TRBV12-5 many - CASGPQFRETEAFF TGTGCTAGTGGGCCGCAGTTCAGGGAAACTGAAGCTTTCTTT
TRBJ1-2 TRBV12-3/TRBV12-4 many TRBD1 CATQDRGWGYTF TGTGCCACCCAGGACAGGGGATGGGGCTACACCTTC
TRBJ1-1 TRBV6-2/TRBV6-3 many TRBD1 CASSPPTGASTEAFF TGTGCCAGCAGTCCCCCAACAGGGGCATCCACTGAAGCTTTCTTT
TRBJ2-3 TRBV9 many - CASSGSDTQYF TGTGCCAGCAGCGGTTCAGATACGCAGTATTTT
TRBJ2-7 TRBV7-2 many - CASSLGGRKLGSYEQYF TGTGCCAGCAGCTTAGGGGGGAGGAAGCTGGGCTCCTACGAGCAGTACTTC
TRBJ2-2 TRBV12-3/TRBV12-4 many - CASSADRRGTGELFF TGTGCCAGCAGTGCGGACAGGAGGGGCACCGGGGAGCTGTTTTTT
TRBJ2-7 TRBV7-2 many - CASSEGWGLEQYF TGTGCCAGCAGCGAAGGTTGGGGGCTAGAGCAGTACTTC
TRBJ1-5 TRBV6-2/TRBV6-3 many - CASSHQEYQPQHF TGTGCCAGCAGCCATCAGGAGTATCAGCCCCAGCATTTT
TRBJ1-4 TRBV27 many - CASSFSGGNLREKLFF TGTGCCAGCAGTTTCTCCGGGGGGAACTTACGGGAAAAACTGTTTTTT
TRBJ1-1 TRBV6-2/TRBV6-3 many - CASSPATGWGTEAFF TGTGCCAGCAGCCCGGCAACAGGGTGGGGCACTGAAGCTTTCTTT
TRBJ1-1 TRBV10-3 many - CAIGANTEAFF TGTGCCATTGGGGCGAACACTGAAGCTTTCTTT
TRBJ2-2 TRBV20-1 many TRBD1 CSARETGAQNNGGELFF TGCAGTGCTAGGGAGACAGGGGCCCAGAATAATGGCGGGGAGCTGTTTTTT
TRBJ1-1 TRBV12-3/TRBV12-4 many TRBD1 CASSSSSGGTEAFF TGTGCCAGCAGTTCTTCCTCAGGGGGAACTGAAGCTTTCTTT
TRBJ2-3 TRBV4-3 many TRBD2 CASSQEGLASGNTDTQYF TGCGCCAGCAGCCAAGAAGGGTTAGCTAGCGGGAACACAGATACGCAGTATTTT
TRBJ2-1 TRBV12-3/TRBV12-4 many - CASSLRLEGEQFF TGTGCCAGCAGTTTAAGGCTAGAAGGTGAGCAGTTCTTC
TRBJ1-2 TRBV11-2 - - CASSPVGTGTYGYTF TGTGCCAGCAGCCCCGTTGGCACAGGGACCTATGGCTACACCTTC
TRBJ2-5 TRBV14 many - CASSQLVSGTQYF TGTGCCAGCAGCCAACTAGTGTCAGGGACCCAGTACTTC
TRBJ1-1 TRBV5-1 many - CASSSHGGNTEAFF TGCGCCAGCAGCTCCCACGGTGGGAACACTGAAGCTTTCTTT
TRBJ2-2 TRBV3-1 many - CASSQVTGELFF TGTGCCAGCAGCCAAGTAACCGGGGAGCTGTTTTTT
TRBJ1-5 TRBV20-1 many - CSASGSGGRGQPQHF TGCAGTGCTAGTGGTTCGGGGGGGCGAGGCCAGCCCCAGCATTTT
TRBJ1-6 TRBV20-1 many - CSARVGGILNNSPLHF TGCAGTGCTAGAGTCGGCGGAATCCTAAATAATTCACCCCTCCACTTT
TRBJ2-5 TRBV7-2 many - CASSAQQGRQTQYF TGTGCCAGCAGCGCCCAACAGGGGAGGCAGACCCAGTACTTC
TRBJ1-1 TRBV7-9 many - CASSPLQGRTEAFF TGTGCCAGCAGCCCACTACAGGGAAGGACTGAAGCTTTCTTT
TRBJ2-7 TRBV7-2 many - CASSFGLTYEQYF TGTGCCAGCAGCTTCGGGCTCACCTACGAGCAGTACTTC
TRBJ2-7 TRBV18 - TRBD1 CASSPNTGGPEQYF TGTGCCAGCTCACCGAATACAGGGGGCCCCGAGCAGTACTTC
TRBJ2-1 TRBV5-1 many - CASSLSVQSYNEQFF TGCGCCAGCAGCTTGTCGGTTCAATCCTACAATGAGCAGTTCTTC
TRBJ2-7 TRBV20-1 many - CSAWGQGSYEQYF TGCAGTGCCTGGGGGCAGGGATCCTACGAGCAGTACTTC
TRBJ1-2 TRBV13 many - CASSLSQVYYGYTF TGTGCCAGCAGCCTGTCACAGGTGTACTATGGCTACACCTTC
TRBJ2-5 TRBV7-6 medium-sized - CASSLNRQQETQYF TGTGCCAGCAGCCTTAATCGACAGCAAGAGACCCAGTACTTC
TRBJ1-1 TRBV7-8 - - CASSFYSTNTEAFF TGTGCCAGCAGCTTTTACAGTACAAACACTGAAGCTTTCTTT
TRBJ2-4 TRBV5-1 many - CASSLEGVAKNIQYF TGCGCCAGCAGCTTGGAAGGGGTGGCCAAAAACATTCAGTACTTC
TRBJ2-5 TRBV7-2 once TRBD2 CASSLLAGNGLETQYF TGTGCCAGCAGCTTACTAGCGGGCAATGGATTGGAGACCCAGTACTTC
TRBJ2-1 TRBV4-2 many - CASSQDPGGYNEQFF TGTGCCAGCAGCCAAGATCCCGGGGGATACAATGAGCAGTTCTTC
TRBJ2-3 TRBV20-1 many - CSARGGIHTDTQYF TGCAGTGCTAGAGGGGGGATTCACACAGATACGCAGTATTTT
TRBJ1-2 TRBV20-1 many - CSARDQINYGYTF TGCAGTGCTAGAGACCAAATCAACTATGGCTACACCTTC
TRBJ1-2 TRBV18 few - CASSPRTGDYGYTF TGTGCCAGCTCACCACGTACGGGGGACTATGGCTACACCTTC
TRBJ1-2 TRBV3-1 many TRBD1 CASSSTGGFGYTF TGTGCCAGCAGCTCGACAGGGGGGTTCGGCTACACCTTC
TRBJ2-1 TRBV7-8 many - CASSSGPVEQFF TGTGCCAGCAGCTCCGGACCTGTAGAGCAGTTCTTC